The 12 T cell receptor beta chains below all came from one sample that was sequenced in a study of T-cell memory formation after mild COVID-19. TCRdb re-called the 5' RACE reads through MiXCR, storing one row per CDR3 protein. The table lists roughly 580,000 distinct CDR3 sequences, more than 15% of them singletons. Input material: PBMCs or a T cell subset sorted from them (not recorded which). These receptors were collected from an adult woman who had mild COVID-19 (a few samples of this study predate the infection). Cell type and time point are not known.

The V call is TRBV7-2, the J call TRBJ1-5, with D tentatively TRBD1 (6 bases). CDR3 size: 16 residues. Germline V gene data show CDR1 as SGHTA and CDR2 as FQGNSA. The V gene lost 1 base and the J gene lost 2 bases, with 12 bases spanning the gap. CDR3 residues: CASSLGLQGGNQPQHF. The CDR3 bases are TGTGCCAGCAGCTTAGGTTTACAGGGTGGCAATCAGCCCCAGCATTTT.

In its sample, this clonotype was seen a few times. V and J are TRBV7-9 and TRBJ2-3; D is tentatively TRBD1 or TRBD2 (5 bases each). Germline V CDR1 and CDR2: SEHNR, FQNEAQ (reference sequence). The CDR3 has 15 amino acids. V lost 5 bases, J lost 7 bases, and 19 bases lay in between. CDR3 loop: CASSPPGTLGNTQYF. CDR3 DNA sequence: TGTGCCAGCAGCCCTCCCGGGACCCTCGGAAATACGCAGTATTTT.

The chain joins TRBV20-1 to TRBJ1-2; D may be TRBD1 (5 bases). CDR3 length: 13 residues. With 6 bases removed from V and 5 bases from J, the gap between germline ends came to 16 bases. Per the germline V gene, CDR1 is DFQATT and CDR2 is SNEGSKA (reference sequence). DNA of the CDR3: TGCAGTGCCGATTCCCCGGAGGGGTATGGCTACACCTTC. Translated: CSADSPEGYGYTF.

This clonotype was observed at least ten times. V is TRBV20-1 and J is TRBJ1-5; D unclear. CDR3 length: 12 amino acids. V lost 4 bases to trimming and J lost 5 bases, with 9 bases between them. Germline CDR1 is DFQATT and CDR2 is SNEGSKA (reference sequence). The CDR3 reads CSATNPYQPQHF. The CDR3, as DNA: TGCAGTGCTACAAACCCTTATCAGCCCCAGCATTTT.

This clonotype has a count of ten or more. The CDR3 coding sequence is TGTGCCAGCACCCTGGGGGGGTATGGCTACACCTTC. This encodes CASTLGGYGYTF. V gene TRBV6-6 combines with J gene TRBJ1-2; weak D call: TRBD1 (5 bases). V was shortened by 7 bases and J by 5 bases, with 11 bases between the two germline ends. This CDR3 has 12 amino acids. From germline, CDR1 is MNHNY and CDR2 SVGAGI (reference sequence).

This clonotype turned up a few times. V usage is TRBV30 and J usage is TRBJ1-2; possible D gene TRBD1, 6 bases. V lost 1 base and J 2 bases, leaving 14 bases between the germline ends. CDR3 length equals 15 residues. Germline V gene sequence: CDR1 GTSNPN, CDR2 SVGIG (reference sequence). The CDR3 coding sequence is TGTGCCTGGAGTGATGTGCGGGGGGCGAACTATGGCTACACCTTC. Residues: CAWSDVRGANYGYTF.

This chain's CDR3 is CATPAQHF. CDR3 coding DNA: TGTGCCACCCCGGCCCAGCATTTT. This chain connects TRBV7-2 to TRBJ1-5; D remains unclear. Trimming removed 10 bases from V and 11 bases from J, with 6 bases in between. Germline CDR1 is SGHTA and CDR2 is FQGNSA. The CDR3 runs to 8 residues.

The rearrangement links TRBV6-2 or TRBV6-3 to TRBJ1-2; D gene unclear. The CDR3 length is 12 residues. V was cut by 2 bases and J by 8 bases, with 9 bases left in between. The germline gives CDR1 MNHEY, CDR2 SVGEGT. The CDR3: CASSYPATGYTF. In DNA, the CDR3 is TGTGCCAGCAGTTACCCAGCTACGGGCTACACCTTC.

The rearrangement uses TRBV24-1 and TRBJ2-1; D remains ambiguous. The CDR3 is 13 amino acids. Germline V gene sequence: CDR1 KGHDR, CDR2 SFDVKD. V gave up 3 bases and J gave up 9 bases, with 11 bases separating them. Here the CDR3 DNA reads TGTGCCACCAGTGATCAGGTAAATATTGAGCAGTTCTTC. The encoded protein is CATSDQVNIEQFF.

The V and J genes are TRBV2 and TRBJ1-5; TRBD1 is a possible D gene (5 bases). Germline CDR1 reads SNHLY; CDR2 reads FYNNEI. The length of the CDR3 is 16 residues. V dropped 6 bases and J dropped 4 bases, with 19 bases sitting between them. CDR3 nucleotide sequence: TGTGCCAGCAGGGGACGAGGGGTTGAGGTGAATCAGCCCCAGCATTTT. The encoded protein is CASRGRGVEVNQPQHF.

In this sample, this clonotype turned up a few times. The J gene is TRBJ1-2, the V gene TRBV20-1; D is unresolved. V lost 2 bases and J lost 2, with 9 bases in between. Germline V gene sequence: CDR1 DFQATT, CDR2 SNEGSKA (reference sequence). The CDR3 is 13 residues long. The DNA of the CDR3 is TGCAGTGCTAGACTCACTGGAAACTATGGCTACACCTTC. Protein sequence: CSARLTGNYGYTF.

This clonotype was counted only a few times. The chain carries TRBV10-3 and TRBJ2-7, with a tentative D call TRBD1 (6 bases). CDR1 and CDR2 from the germline V gene are ENHRY and SYGVKD. V was shortened by 3 bases and J by 0 bases, with 18 bases between the two germline ends. CDR3 length: 17 amino acids. The CDR3 DNA is TGTGCCATCAGTGATAATTGGTCGGGACATAGCTCCTACGAGCAGTACTTC. It encodes CAISDNWSGHSSYEQYF.